Each of the 32 T cell receptor beta chains below was sequenced from the same sample in a study of cytomegalovirus exposure and HLA in healthy donors. Clones were read by immunoSEQ multiplex PCR, and TCRdb kept only the in-frame ones, dropping some. This sample yields some 150,000 clones, of which around 90% are seen a single time; 6.2% belongs to the top ten. The specimen was PBMCs. All receptors derive from a woman in her 30s in good health and CMV-seropositive.

The chain recombines TRBV5-1 with TRBJ2-1; TRBD2 matches at 13 bases. There are 17 residues in the CDR3. The trim removed 0 bases at V and 8 bases at J, leaving 8 bases unmatched. Per the germline V gene, CDR1 is SGHRS and CDR2 is YFSETQ. CDR3 sequence: CASSLGGLAGEWYEQFF. For the CDR3, the DNA is TGCGCCAGCAGCTTGGGCGGACTAGCGGGAGAATGGTATGAGCAGTTCTTC.

The genes are TRBV28 and TRBJ2-5; D is ambiguous. Germline loops: CDR1 MDHEN, CDR2 SYDVKM. CDR3 length: 14 amino acids. The V gene lost 6 bases and the J gene lost 0 bases, with 11 bases spanning the gap. The CDR3 reads CASSSYSHQETQYF. CDR3 bases: TGTGCCAGCAGCAGTTATTCCCACCAAGAGACCCAGTACTTC.

This sequence joins TRBV2 and TRBJ2-1, with 8 nucleotides matching TRBD1. This CDR3 is 16 amino acids long. Per germline, CDR1 SNHLY and CDR2 FYNNEI. The V and J ends lost 4 bases and 0 bases, in that order; junction bases with no gene match: 5. The CDR3 protein is CASSARQGSSYNEQFF. The CDR3, as DNA: TGTGCCAGCAGTGCGCGACAGGGGAGCTCCTACAATGAGCAGTTCTTC.

The genes are TRBV29-1 and TRBJ1-4, with D perhaps TRBD1 (6 bases). The CDR3 length is 11 residues. Deletions cut 5 bases from V and 8 bases from J, with 9 bases between. Germline lookup yields CDR1 SQVTM and CDR2 ANQGSEA. The CDR3 region has the DNA TGCAGCGTTCGTAGGGGGGAAAAACTGTTTTTT. Its translation is CSVRRGEKLFF.

The V call is TRBV27, the J call TRBJ2-1; 7 positions agree with TRBD2. Germline CDR1 MNHEY, CDR2 SMNVEV (reference sequence). The CDR3 sequence is 14 residues long. After removal of 2 bases from V and 7 bases from J, the junction contained 5 bases not matched to a gene. The CDR3 loop reads CASSLVGGYNEQFF. In nucleotides, the CDR3 is TGTGCCAGCAGTTTAGTGGGGGGGTATAATGAGCAGTTCTTC.

This clone was seen only once. This chain joins TRBV6-5 and TRBJ2-2; 10 bases align to TRBD2. The V gene's germline CDR1 is MNHEY and CDR2 SVGAGI. The length of the CDR3 is 15 residues. Germline trimming cut 4 bases from V and 1 base from J; bases unmatched to any gene: 0. Written as DNA, the CDR3 is TGTGCCAGCAGTTGGACTAGCGGGAACACCGGGGAGCTGTTTTTT. Residues: CASSWTSGNTGELFF.

V gene TRBV5-1 combines with J gene TRBJ1-2; TRBD1 might be the D (6 bases). The CDR3 extends over 17 amino acids. Trimming cost V 0 bases and J 3 bases, with 18 bases left between them. Per the germline V gene, CDR1 is SGHRS and CDR2 is YFSETQ. The CDR3, as DNA: TGCGCCAGCAGCTTGGCGGGCTTACAGGGCGAAGACTATGGCTACACCTTC. It is translated as CASSLAGLQGEDYGYTF.

The chain employs TRBV28 and TRBJ2-5; possibly TRBD1 for D (5 bases). V was shortened by 11 bases and J by 1 base, with 20 bases between the two germline ends. The CDR3 has 15 residues. Germline V gives CDR1 MDHEN, CDR2 SYDVKM. CDR3 coding DNA: TGTGCCTGTACACAGGTTGACGGACCCCAAGAGACCCAGTACTTC. It codes for CACTQVDGPQETQYF.

This clone was seen a single time. This rearrangement joins TRBV15 to TRBJ2-5, with a possible D match to TRBD2 (5 bases). Germline V lookup: CDR1 LNHNV, CDR2 YYDKDF (reference sequence). There are 18 residues in the CDR3. Deletions cut 0 bases from V and 0 bases from J, with 17 bases between. The CDR3 is CATSRDERAALYQETQYF. The CDR3 region has the DNA TGTGCCACCAGCAGAGATGAGAGGGCAGCTCTCTACCAAGAGACCCAGTACTTC. The entire variable domain, with the rest obtained from reference TRBV15 and TRBJ2-5, is as follows: DAMVIQNPRYQVTQFGKPVTLSCSQTLNHNVMYWYQQKSSQAPKLLFHYYDKDFNNEADTPDNFQSRRPNTSFCFLDIRSPGLGDTAMYLCATSRDERAALYQETQYFGPGTRLLVL.

This clone has a single count. The chain links TRBV18 to TRBJ1-4; D remains unclear. The germline V gene has CDR1 KGHSH and CDR2 LQKENI. The CDR3 contains 14 residues. Trimming took 4 bases from V and 0 from J, leaving 6 bases between them. The DNA of the CDR3 is TGTGCCAGCTCACGAACTGCAACTAATGAAAAACTGTTTTTT. Translating gives CASSRTATNEKLFF.

The rearrangement uses TRBV4-1 and TRBJ2-1, with 7 bases lining up with TRBD2. After removal of 0 bases from V and 0 bases from J, the junction contained 5 bases not matched to a gene. This CDR3 spans 17 amino acids. Per germline, CDR1 MGHRA and CDR2 YSYEKL. The CDR3 DNA is TGCGCCAGCAGCCAAGAGCGGGGGTCGAGCTCCTACAATGAGCAGTTCTTC. It yields the protein CASSQERGSSSYNEQFF.

V usage is TRBV28 and J usage is TRBJ2-1; D perhaps matches TRBD2 (6 bases). The CDR3 contains 16 residues. Germline V lookup: CDR1 MDHEN, CDR2 SYDVKM. The V end was cut by 2 bases, the J end by 6 bases, with 17 bases between. The chain's CDR3 is CASSLAGWEAPNEQFF. The CDR3 coding sequence is TGTGCCAGCAGTTTAGCGGGGTGGGAGGCCCCCAATGAGCAGTTCTTC.

This chain connects TRBV28 to TRBJ2-7, with no clear D. CDR1 is MDHEN and CDR2 is SYDVKM in the germline V gene. The CDR3 totals 14 residues. V was trimmed by 2 bases and J by 2 bases, leaving 10 bases between them. CDR3 sequence (DNA): TGTGCCAGCAGTTTACGGCTAGTCCCCTACGAGCAGTACTTC. Translating it yields CASSLRLVPYEQYF.

This chain connects TRBV7-3 to TRBJ2-1, with 10 bases lining up with TRBD2. The V gene end was trimmed by 5 bases and the J gene end by 5 bases; junction bases not matched to a gene: 6. Germline V gene sequence: CDR1 SGHTA, CDR2 FQGTGA. This CDR3 has 15 amino acids. CDR3 region: CASSLSGRDNNEQFF. The CDR3 nucleotides are TGTGCCAGCAGCCTCAGCGGGAGGGATAACAATGAGCAGTTCTTC. The variable domain in full, completed from reference TRBV7-3 and TRBJ2-1, reads GAGVSQTPSNKVTEKGKYVELRCDPISGHTALYWYRQSLGQGPEFLIYFQGTGAADDSGLPNDRFFAVRPEGSVSTLKIQRTERGDSAVYLCASSLSGRDNNEQFFGPGTRLTVL.

The chain employs TRBV27 and TRBJ2-2; TRBD2 matches at 9 bases. This CDR3 has 19 residues. The V gene end was trimmed by 6 bases and the J gene end by 5 bases; junction bases not matched to a gene: 19. The germline CDR1 and CDR2 sequences are MNHEY and SMNVEV (reference sequence). CDR3 sequence reads: CASSQFDGRGGRWTGELFF. In DNA, the CDR3 is TGTGCCAGCAGCCAGTTTGATGGGCGGGGGGGCCGGTGGACCGGGGAGCTGTTTTTT.

The chain uses TRBV10-3 and TRBJ1-1; D not resolved. The CDR3 covers 13 residues. V lost 6 bases to trimming and J lost 1 base, with 9 bases between them. Germline-derived CDR1 and CDR2 are ENHRY and SYGVKD. CDR3 amino acids: CAISVGGNTEAFF. CDR3 sequence (DNA): TGTGCCATCAGCGTGGGAGGGAACACTGAAGCTTTCTTT.

CDR3 sequence (DNA): TGTGCCAGCAGCCGAAGTCTAGCGCACTACAATGAGCAGTTCTTC. Its protein product is CASSRSLAHYNEQFF. The V call is TRBV5-6, the J call TRBJ2-1; D might be TRBD2 (6 bases). Germline assignment: CDR1 SGHDT and CDR2 YYEEEE. This CDR3 has 15 amino acids. V was trimmed by 4 bases and J by 3 bases, leaving 14 bases between them.

This clone was seen only a few times. The chain recombines TRBV2 with TRBJ1-4; D is uncertain. With 8 bases removed from V and 8 bases from J, the gap between germline ends came to 12 bases. The CDR3 has 12 residues. Germline CDR1 SNHLY, CDR2 FYNNEI. In DNA form, the CDR3 reads TGTGCCAGCCAGACCACGGGAGAAAAACTGTTTTTT. This translates into CASQTTGEKLFF.

This clone was observed a single time. The chain carries TRBV5-1 and TRBJ2-1; TRBD2 aligns across 13 bases. The CDR3 consists of 16 residues. J gave up 7 bases and V 3 bases, and 7 bases lay outside the gene matches. Germline V gene sequence: CDR1 SGHRS, CDR2 YFSETQ. The CDR3 region has the DNA TGCGCCAGCAGCTCTTCGTGGACTAGCGGGAGAAATGAGCAGTTCTTC. Its translation: CASSSSWTSGRNEQFF.

The chain couples TRBV2 to TRBJ1-2; D gene ambiguous. This CDR3 has 11 amino acids. Per germline, CDR1 SNHLY and CDR2 FYNNEI. V was cut by 8 bases and J by 2 bases, with 6 bases left in between. This chain's CDR3 is CASGQNYGYTF. The CDR3 nucleotides read TGTGCCAGCGGCCAGAACTATGGCTACACCTTC.

The chain carries TRBV7-6 and TRBJ1-1; D is possibly TRBD1 (5 bases). The CDR3 runs 15 residues. Germline V gene data show CDR1 as SGHVS and CDR2 as FNYEAQ. V lost 6 bases and J lost 0, with 14 bases in between. The CDR3 coding sequence is TGTGCCAGCAGACCCGGGGGGACTGTGAACACTGAAGCTTTCTTT. Translating gives CASRPGGTVNTEAFF.

The chain combines TRBV5-1 with TRBJ2-7; D uncertain. Germline CDR1 and CDR2: SGHRS and YFSETQ. Trimming stripped 0 bases from V and 3 bases from J, with 7 bases between. CDR3 length: 13 residues. In DNA form, the CDR3 reads TGCGCCAGCAGCTTGGACAAGTACTACGAGCAGTACTTC. Its translation is CASSLDKYYEQYF.

This chain links TRBV30 with TRBJ1-1, with unresolved D. Germline CDR1 reads GTSNPN; CDR2 reads SVGIG (reference sequence). The CDR3 runs to 11 residues. Trimming stripped 3 bases from V and 11 bases from J, with 13 bases between. CDR3 DNA sequence: TGTGCCTGGAGCGAGGATTCGAACGCTTTCTTT. Translating gives CAWSEDSNAFF.

This rearrangement joins TRBV2 to TRBJ2-4; D gene ambiguous. V lost 8 bases and J lost 0, with 5 bases in between. Germline V lookup: CDR1 SNHLY, CDR2 FYNNEI. The CDR3 extends over 12 amino acids. CDR3 DNA: TGTGCCAGCCTACTAGCCAAAAACATTCAGTACTTC. Translation gives CASLLAKNIQYF.

The chain uses TRBV28 and TRBJ1-1, with 7 bases matching TRBD1. Germline V CDR1 and CDR2: MDHEN, SYDVKM. The CDR3 runs 14 residues. With V trimmed by 4 bases and J by 5 bases, 7 bases remained unmatched. The CDR3, as DNA: TGTGCCAGCAGTTCGGGCAGGGGGAGGACTGAAGCTTTCTTT. This codes for CASSSGRGRTEAFF.

The genes are TRBV2 and TRBJ2-3, with 10 nucleotides matching TRBD2. J gave up 6 bases and V 3 bases, and 12 bases lay outside the gene matches. CDR1 SNHLY and CDR2 FYNNEI come from the germline V gene. CDR3 length equals 17 residues. CDR3 bases: TGTGCCAGCAGTGACAACGGTAGCGGGGGGACGAGGGATACGCAGTATTTT. Translating gives CASSDNGSGGTRDTQYF.

The chain joins TRBV29-1 to TRBJ2-7; no clear D. The CDR3 sequence is 12 residues long. Per the germline V gene, CDR1 is SQVTM and CDR2 is ANQGSEA. The V gene lost 0 bases and the J gene lost 6 bases, with 9 bases spanning the gap. CDR3 protein: CSVEDGRREQYF. The CDR3 DNA reads TGCAGCGTTGAAGATGGGCGCCGCGAGCAGTACTTC.

The V call is TRBV18, the J call TRBJ2-3; D perhaps matches TRBD2 (6 bases). This CDR3 comprises 17 residues. Germline CDR1 KGHSH, CDR2 LQKENI. The V gene lost 1 base and the J gene lost 1 base, with 15 bases spanning the gap. The CDR3 DNA reads as TGTGCCAGCTCACCACTCGAACTAGCCTCAGGCACAGATACGCAGTATTTT. It is translated as CASSPLELASGTDTQYF. Combining the CDR3 with reference TRBV18 and TRBJ2-3 gives the whole variable domain NAGVMQNPRHLVRRRGQEARLRCSPMKGHSHVYWYRQLPEEGLKFMVYLQKENIIDESGMPKERFSAEFPKEGPSILRIQQVVRGDSAAYFCASSPLELASGTDTQYFGPGTRLTVL.

The chain recombines TRBV2 with TRBJ2-7; 7 bases agree with TRBD1. Germline V gene data show CDR1 as SNHLY and CDR2 as FYNNEI. CDR3 length: 15 residues. J was trimmed by 0 bases and V by 4 bases; bases with no gene match: 6. CDR3 nucleotide sequence: TGTGCCAGCAGTGTAGGGGGCTTGGGCTCCTACGAGCAGTACTTC. Translation: CASSVGGLGSYEQYF.

The chain recombines TRBV5-6 with TRBJ2-3; 8 bases are a match to TRBD2. The germline gives CDR1 SGHDT, CDR2 YYEEEE. V lost 1 base and J lost 7; bases outside the gene matches: 5. The CDR3 has 14 amino acids. CDR3 sequence reads: CASSLTSGGYTQYF. The CDR3 nucleotides are TGTGCCAGCAGCTTGACCAGCGGGGGATATACGCAGTATTTT.

This clone was seen just once. The CDR3, as DNA: TGCGCCAGCAGCTTGTTGCGGGAGGGCCCCAAGACCCAGTACTTC. It translates to CASSLLREGPKTQYF. The V gene is TRBV5-1, the J gene TRBJ2-5; the match to TRBD2 covers 9 bases. From germline, CDR1 is SGHRS and CDR2 YFSETQ. The CDR3 length is 15 residues. The V and J ends lost 1 base and 6 bases, in that order; junction bases with no gene match: 7.

The chain joins TRBV5-1 to TRBJ1-2; D is perhaps TRBD1 (5 bases). The CDR3 spans 15 residues. V shed 2 bases and J shed 7 bases, with 18 bases lying between them. Germline-derived CDR1 and CDR2 are SGHRS and YFSETQ. CDR3 sequence: CASSFPGPEAGGYTF. CDR3 coding DNA: TGCGCCAGCAGCTTTCCGGGACCCGAAGCGGGTGGCTACACCTTC. Looking up the rest from reference TRBV5-1 and TRBJ1-2 gives the full variable domain: KAGVTQTPRYLIKTRGQQVTLSCSPISGHRSVSWYQQTPGQGLQFLFEYFSETQRNKGNFPGRFSGRQFSNSRSEMNVSTLELGDSALYLCASSFPGPEAGGYTFGSGTRLTVV.